What follows describes a single T cell receptor (beta chain). Cohort: HPV-negative, locally advanced oral cavity squamous cell carcinoma patients. Blood libraries mostly used around 510 ng genomic DNA, six replicates each. TCRdb's table, derived via immunoSEQ multiplex PCR, lists solely in-frame clones and lacks some. The repertoire holds around 18,000 clones, 65% to 85% seen once, with over 2.5% in the top ten. The sample belongs to a study of neoadjuvant anti-PD-1 for oral cavity cancer. Deletions cut 4 bases from V and 2 bases from J, with 11 bases between. The CDR3 runs 14 residues. CDR1 is SGDLS and CDR2 is YYNGEE in the germline V gene.

The chain couples TRBV9 to TRBJ2-3; D may correspond to TRBD1 or TRBD2 (6 bases each). This receptor was identified in a person aged 40 to 85 with oral cavity squamous cell carcinoma. Here the sequenced sample was PBMCs, taken before nivolumab (anti-PD-1) treatment. The CDR3 here is CASSLGGSTDTQYF. For the CDR3, the DNA is TGTGCCAGCAGCCTCGGGGGCTCCACAGATACGCAGTATTTT.